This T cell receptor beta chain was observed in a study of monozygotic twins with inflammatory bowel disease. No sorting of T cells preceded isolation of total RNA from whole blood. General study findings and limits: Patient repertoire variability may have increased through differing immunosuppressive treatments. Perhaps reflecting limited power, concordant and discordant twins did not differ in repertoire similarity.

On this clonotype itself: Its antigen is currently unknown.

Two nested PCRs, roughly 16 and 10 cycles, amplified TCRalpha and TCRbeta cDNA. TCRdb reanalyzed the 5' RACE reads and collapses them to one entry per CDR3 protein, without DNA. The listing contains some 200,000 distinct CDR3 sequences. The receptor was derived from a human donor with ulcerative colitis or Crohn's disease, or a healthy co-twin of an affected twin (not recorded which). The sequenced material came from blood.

CDR3 region: CASRSDSGGNEQFF. The rearrangement links TRBV12-3 or TRBV12-4 to TRBJ2-1; TCRdb outputs TRBD2, but without DNA this stays unchecked. CDR3 length: 14 residues.